The next 8 T cell receptor beta chains were all read from a single sample in a study of blood T cells in healthy people across ages. The use of a sample-barcoded 5' primer and a J-beta primer mix characterized a second PCR of about 6 to 11 cycles. TCRdb recomputed calls from the 5' RACE reads with MiXCR, one row per CDR3 protein. In the table there are about 780,000 distinct CDR3 sequences, around 68% of which are singletons. Material: blood. The receptor set was obtained from a man under 40 in good health.

CDR3 sequence (DNA): TGCAGCGGAGGGGGCATGAACACTGAAGCTTTCTTT. Translation: CSGGGMNTEAFF. The chain recombines TRBV29-1 with TRBJ1-1, with 7 bases that match TRBD1. The V and J ends lost 7 bases and 0 bases, in that order; junction bases with no gene match: 2. The V gene's germline CDR1 is SQVTM and CDR2 ANQGSEA. The CDR3 runs 12 residues.

This clonotype was observed a handful of times. This chain joins TRBV21-1 and TRBJ1-6; TRBD1, the table's D call, lacks a check against the DNA. TRBV21-1 is deemed a pseudogene. The CDR3 is made up of 14 amino acids. CDR3 sequence (DNA): TGTGCCAGCAGCAATTCCCGGGCAGGGTCACCCCTCCACTTT. This translates into CASSNSRAGSPLHF.

This chain uses TRBV20-1 with TRBJ1-5; D may be TRBD1 (5 bases). Between the trimmed V and J ends, which lost 3 bases and 4 bases, there was a span of 10 bases. This CDR3 is 13 amino acids long. Germline V gene lookup returns CDR1 DFQATT and CDR2 SNEGSKA (reference sequence). This chain's CDR3 is CSASPDRNQPQHF. The CDR3 DNA reads TGCAGTGCTAGCCCAGACAGAAATCAGCCCCAGCATTTT.

This chain joins TRBV28 and TRBJ2-7; the D is unclear. The DNA end is more similar to TRBJ2-5, so the J call may be wrong. Germline V CDR1 and CDR2: MDHEN, SYDVKM. This CDR3 spans 12 amino acids. CDR3 protein: CASTDPMETQYF. CDR3 in DNA: TGTGCCAGCACCGACCCTATGGAGACCCAGTACTTC.

CDR3 protein: CASRVQGTNEKLFF. In DNA form, the CDR3 reads TGTGCCAGCAGAGTACAGGGGACTAATGAAAAACTGTTTTTT. This sequence joins TRBV2 and TRBJ1-4, with 7 nucleotides matching TRBD1. CDR1 and CDR2 from the germline V gene are SNHLY and FYNNEI. With 6 bases clipped from V and 2 bases from J, the junction kept 3 bases outside the gene matches. The CDR3 is made up of 14 amino acids.

This rearrangement joins TRBV27 to TRBJ2-1, with 9 bases lining up with TRBD2. The CDR3 contains 15 residues. With V trimmed by 7 bases and J by 2 bases, 6 bases remained unmatched. Germline lookup yields CDR1 MNHEY and CDR2 SMNVEV (reference sequence). CDR3 residues: CASKVAGDPYNEQFF. The CDR3 DNA is TGTGCCAGCAAGGTAGCGGGGGACCCCTACAATGAGCAGTTCTTC.

This rearrangement joins TRBV2 to TRBJ2-3; 13 positions agree with TRBD2. The junction had 12 bases not matched to a gene; V was cut back by 9 bases and J by 6 bases. The CDR3 has 16 amino acids. Germline V gene lookup returns CDR1 SNHLY and CDR2 FYNNEI. CDR3 in amino acids: CASPTKLAGGIDTQYF. The DNA for the CDR3 is TGTGCCAGTCCCACAAAACTAGCGGGGGGGATCGATACGCAGTATTTT. The whole variable domain, remainder taken from reference TRBV2 and TRBJ2-3, is EPEVTQTPSHQVTQMGQEVILRCVPISNHLYFYWYRQILGQKVEFLVSFYNNEISEKSEIFDDQFSVERPDGSNFTLKIRSTKLEDSAMYFCASPTKLAGGIDTQYFGPGTRLTVL.

DNA for the CDR3: TGTGCCAGCAGTACGGGACAGTTAATAGATACGCAGTATTTT. The encoded protein is CASSTGQLIDTQYF. The rearrangement uses TRBV12-3 or TRBV12-4 and TRBJ2-3; TRBD1 matches at 7 bases. V lost 5 bases and J lost 5; bases outside the gene matches: 7. The CDR3 runs to 14 residues.